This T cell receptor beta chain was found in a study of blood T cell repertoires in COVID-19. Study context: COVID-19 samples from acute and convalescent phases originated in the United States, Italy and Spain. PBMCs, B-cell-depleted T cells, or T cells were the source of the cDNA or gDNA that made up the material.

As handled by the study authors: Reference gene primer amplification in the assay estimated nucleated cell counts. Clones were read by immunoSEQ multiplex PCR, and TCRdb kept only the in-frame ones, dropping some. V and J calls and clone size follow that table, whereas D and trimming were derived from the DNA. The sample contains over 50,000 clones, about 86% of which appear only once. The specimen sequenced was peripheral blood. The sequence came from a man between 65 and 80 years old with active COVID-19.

In DNA form, the CDR3 reads TGTGCCAGCAGCCTCAGACAGGCCCTCTATGGCTACACCTTC. As protein: CASSLRQALYGYTF. The V call is TRBV6-5, the J call TRBJ1-2; possible D gene TRBD1, 6 bases. V was cut by 6 bases and J by 4 bases, with 15 bases left in between. The CDR3 is 14 residues long. From germline, CDR1 is MNHEY and CDR2 SVGAGI.